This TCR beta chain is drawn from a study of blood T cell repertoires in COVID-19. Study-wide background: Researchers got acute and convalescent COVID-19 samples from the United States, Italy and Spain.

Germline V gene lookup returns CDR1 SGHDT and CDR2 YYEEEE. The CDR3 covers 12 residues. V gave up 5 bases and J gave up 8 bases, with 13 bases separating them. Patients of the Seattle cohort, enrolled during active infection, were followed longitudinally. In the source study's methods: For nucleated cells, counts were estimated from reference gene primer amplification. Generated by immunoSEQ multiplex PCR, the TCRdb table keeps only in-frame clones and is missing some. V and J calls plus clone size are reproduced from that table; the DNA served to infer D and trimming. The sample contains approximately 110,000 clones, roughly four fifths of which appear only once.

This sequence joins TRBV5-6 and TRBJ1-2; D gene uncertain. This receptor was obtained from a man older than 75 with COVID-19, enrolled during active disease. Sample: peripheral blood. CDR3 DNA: TGTGCCAGCAGTTCACAGCCTGGCGGCTACACCTTC. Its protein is CASSSQPGGYTF.